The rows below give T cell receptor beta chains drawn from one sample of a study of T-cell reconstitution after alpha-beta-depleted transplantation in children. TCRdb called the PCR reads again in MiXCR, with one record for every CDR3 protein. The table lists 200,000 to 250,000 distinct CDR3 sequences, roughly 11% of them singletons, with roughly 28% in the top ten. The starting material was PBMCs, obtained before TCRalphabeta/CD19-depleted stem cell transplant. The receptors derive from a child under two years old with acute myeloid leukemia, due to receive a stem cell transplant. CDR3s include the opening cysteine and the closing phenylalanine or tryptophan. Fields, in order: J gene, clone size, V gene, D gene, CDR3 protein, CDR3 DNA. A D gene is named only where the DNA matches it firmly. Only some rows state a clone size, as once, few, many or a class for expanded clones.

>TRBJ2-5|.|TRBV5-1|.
CASSLYMDPDTQYF
TGCGCCAGCAGCTTGTATATGGACCCAGACACCCAGTACTTC
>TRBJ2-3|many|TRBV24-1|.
CATSDGTGWATDTQYF
TGTGCCACCAGTGATGGAACAGGCTGGGCCACAGATACGCAGTATTTT
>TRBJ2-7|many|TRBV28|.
CASSLTSRFYEQYF
TGTGCCAGCAGTTTAACTAGCCGATTCTACGAGCAGTACTTC
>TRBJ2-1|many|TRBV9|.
CASSAQFF
TGTGCCAGCAGCGCACAGTTCTTC
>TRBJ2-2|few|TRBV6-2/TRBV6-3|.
CASSTVTGELFF
TGTGCCAGCAGTACAGTAACCGGGGAGCTGTTTTTT
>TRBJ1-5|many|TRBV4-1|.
CASSQDPMQPQHF
TGCGCCAGCAGCCAAGATCCGATGCAGCCCCAGCATTTT
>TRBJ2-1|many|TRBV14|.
CASSQVGNNEQFF
TGTGCCAGCAGCCAAGTCGGAAACAATGAGCAGTTCTTC
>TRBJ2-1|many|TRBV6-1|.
CASRDLYRNEQFF
TGTGCCAGCAGGGATCTATACAGGAATGAGCAGTTCTTC
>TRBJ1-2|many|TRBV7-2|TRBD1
CASSLKTGGGGYTF
TGTGCCAGCAGCTTAAAGACAGGGGGCGGGGGCTACACCTTC
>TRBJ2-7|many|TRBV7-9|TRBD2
CASSLGRQASYEQYF
TGTGCCAGCAGCCTCGGGAGGCAGGCATCCTACGAGCAGTACTTC
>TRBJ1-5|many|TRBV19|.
CASSWGRREPQHF
TGTGCCAGTAGCTGGGGGCGCAGGGAGCCCCAGCATTTT
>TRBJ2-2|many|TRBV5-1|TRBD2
CASSLDSGIAGELFF
TGCGCCAGCAGCTTGGATAGCGGGATTGCCGGGGAGCTGTTTTTT
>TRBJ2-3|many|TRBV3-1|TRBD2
CASSQVRLARPSDTQYF
TGTGCCAGCAGCCAAGTCCGACTAGCCCGCCCTTCAGATACGCAGTATTTT
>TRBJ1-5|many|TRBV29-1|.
CSVSNRANQPQHF
TGCAGCGTTTCGAATAGGGCTAATCAGCCCCAGCATTTT
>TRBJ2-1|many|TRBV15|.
CATSRDRGRFNEQFF
TGTGCCACCAGCAGAGATCGGGGTCGGTTCAATGAGCAGTTCTTC
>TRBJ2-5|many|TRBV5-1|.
CASSPLRLQETQYF
TGCGCCAGCAGCCCCCTGAGGCTCCAAGAGACCCAGTACTTC
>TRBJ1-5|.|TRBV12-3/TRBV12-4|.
CASDYLQPQHF
TGTGCCAGCGACTACCTTCAGCCCCAGCATTTT
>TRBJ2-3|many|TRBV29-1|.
CSVEDRARTDTQYF
TGCAGCGTTGAAGACAGGGCGCGTACAGATACGCAGTATTTT
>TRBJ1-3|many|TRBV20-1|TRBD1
CSALQGSRDTIYF
TGCAGTGCTTTACAGGGGAGTCGGGACACCATATATTTT
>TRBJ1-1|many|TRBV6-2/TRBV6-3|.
CASSYSRVTEAFF
TGTGCCAGCAGTTACTCCAGGGTCACTGAAGCTTTCTTT
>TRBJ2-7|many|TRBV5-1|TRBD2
CASREGFWSSYEQYF
TGCGCCAGCCGGGAGGGGTTTTGGAGCTCCTACGAGCAGTACTTC
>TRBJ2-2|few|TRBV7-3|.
CASSLEGSGELFF
TGTGCCAGCAGCTTAGAGGGATCCGGGGAGCTGTTTTTT
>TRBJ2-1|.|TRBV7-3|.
CASSHSVSSYNEQFF
TGTGCCAGCAGCCATAGCGTCAGCTCCTACAATGAGCAGTTCTTC
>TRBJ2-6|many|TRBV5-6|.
CASSNTPSTDPFGANVLTF
TGTGCCAGCAGCAACACCCCTTCGACAGACCCCTTTGGGGCCAACGTCCTGACTTTC
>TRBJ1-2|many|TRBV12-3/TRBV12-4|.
CASSLERDRGYGYTF
TGTGCCAGCAGTTTAGAGAGGGACCGGGGTTATGGCTACACCTTC
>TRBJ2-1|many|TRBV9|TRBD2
CASSPSIAGGNEQFF
TGTGCCAGCAGCCCGTCGATAGCGGGAGGGAATGAGCAGTTCTTC
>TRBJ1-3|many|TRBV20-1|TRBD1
CSAGQGSGNTIYF
TGCAGTGCTGGACAGGGGTCAGGAAACACCATATATTTT
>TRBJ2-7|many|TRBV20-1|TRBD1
CSAWDRGAYEQYF
TGCAGTGCTTGGGACAGGGGCGCCTACGAGCAGTACTTC
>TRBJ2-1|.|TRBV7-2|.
CASSGNRVPYNEQFF
TGTGCCAGCAGCGGGAACAGGGTGCCCTACAATGAGCAGTTCTTC
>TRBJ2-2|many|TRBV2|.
CARTHGQGTNTGELFF
TGTGCCAGGACTCATGGGCAGGGGACGAACACCGGGGAGCTGTTTTTT
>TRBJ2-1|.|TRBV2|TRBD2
CAGRTSGGSNEQFF
TGTGCCGGAAGGACTAGCGGGGGGTCAAATGAGCAGTTCTTC
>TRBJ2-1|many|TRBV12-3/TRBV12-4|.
CAISLGVSGERNEQFF
TGTGCCATTTCACTCGGGGTTTCGGGAGAACGGAATGAGCAGTTCTTC
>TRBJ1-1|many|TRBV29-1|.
CSVRWGGGTEAFF
TGCAGCGTCCGCTGGGGGGGCGGGACTGAAGCTTTCTTT
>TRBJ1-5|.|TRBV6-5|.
CASSPQSFSNQPQHF
TGTGCCAGCAGTCCACAAAGCTTTAGCAATCAGCCCCAGCATTTT
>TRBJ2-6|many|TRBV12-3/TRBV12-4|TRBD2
CASSLLAGSGANVLTF
TGTGCCAGCAGTTTACTAGCGGGCTCTGGGGCCAACGTCCTGACTTTC
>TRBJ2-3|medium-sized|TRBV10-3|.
CAIRHQLGKGFNTQYF
TGTGCCATCAGGCACCAACTGGGGAAGGGATTCAATACGCAGTATTTT
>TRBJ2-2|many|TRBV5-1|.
CASSSPRKLPNTGELFF
TGCGCCAGCAGCTCGCCCAGAAAGTTACCGAACACCGGGGAGCTGTTTTTT
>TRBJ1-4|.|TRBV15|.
CATSRVVGTNEKLFF
TGTGCCACCAGCAGAGTAGTAGGGACCAATGAAAAACTGTTTTTT
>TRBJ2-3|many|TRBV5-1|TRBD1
CASSLAPGQGATDTQYF
TGCGCCAGCAGCTTGGCCCCGGGACAGGGGGCCACAGATACGCAGTATTTT
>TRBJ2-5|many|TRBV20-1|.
CSAARDAQETQYF
TGCAGTGCTGCCCGGGACGCACAAGAGACCCAGTACTTC
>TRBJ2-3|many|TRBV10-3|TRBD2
CAISESSGRGTDTQYF
TGTGCCATCAGTGAGTCTAGCGGGAGGGGCACAGATACGCAGTATTTT
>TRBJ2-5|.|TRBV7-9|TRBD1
CASSLEGGEETQYF
TGTGCCAGCAGCTTAGAAGGGGGCGAAGAGACCCAGTACTTC
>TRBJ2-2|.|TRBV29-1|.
CSVEITLNTGELFF
TGCAGCGTTGAGATAACCCTTAACACCGGGGAGCTGTTTTTT
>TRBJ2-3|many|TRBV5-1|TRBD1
CASSKTGWTDTQYF
TGCGCCAGCAGCAAGACAGGGTGGACAGATACGCAGTATTTT
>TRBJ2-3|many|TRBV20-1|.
CSARLDTTDTQYF
TGCAGTGCTAGATTGGACACCACAGATACGCAGTATTTT
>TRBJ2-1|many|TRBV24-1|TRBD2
CATSDSGTSGRAFFYNEQFF
TGTGCCACCAGTGATTCCGGGACTAGCGGGAGGGCTTTTTTCTACAATGAGCAGTTCTTC
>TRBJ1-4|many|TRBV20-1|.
CSAPHTQMKRLFF
TGCAGTGCTCCACACACACAGATGAAAAGACTGTTTTTT
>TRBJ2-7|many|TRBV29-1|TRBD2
CSVEGGSGDPYEQYF
TGCAGCGTTGAAGGGGGAAGCGGGGACCCCTACGAGCAGTACTTC
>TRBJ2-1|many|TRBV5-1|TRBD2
CASSSLAGGYNEQFF
TGCGCCAGCAGCTCCCTAGCGGGGGGCTACAATGAGCAGTTCTTC
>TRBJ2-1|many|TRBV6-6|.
CASTLLAYNEQFF
TGTGCCAGCACCCTTCTCGCCTACAATGAGCAGTTCTTC
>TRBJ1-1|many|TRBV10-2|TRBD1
CASSDRVMNTEAFF
TGCGCCAGCAGCGACAGGGTGATGAACACTGAAGCTTTCTTT
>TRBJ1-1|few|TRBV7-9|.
CASSFGALDTEAFF
TGTGCCAGCAGCTTCGGGGCGTTGGACACTGAAGCTTTCTTT
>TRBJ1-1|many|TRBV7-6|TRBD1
CASSSSGLGTGNNRDTEAFF
TGTGCCAGCAGCTCAAGCGGGTTGGGGACAGGGAATAACAGGGACACTGAAGCTTTCTTT